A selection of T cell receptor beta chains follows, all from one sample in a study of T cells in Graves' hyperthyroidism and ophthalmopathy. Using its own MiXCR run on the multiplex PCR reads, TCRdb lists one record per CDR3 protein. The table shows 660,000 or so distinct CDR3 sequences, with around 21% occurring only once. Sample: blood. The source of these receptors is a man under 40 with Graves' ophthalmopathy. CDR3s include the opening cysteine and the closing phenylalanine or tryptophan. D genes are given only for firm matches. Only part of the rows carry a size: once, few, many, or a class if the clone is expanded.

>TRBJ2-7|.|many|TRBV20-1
TGCAGTGCTAGAGAAGGAAGTATACAGGGGGGGGAGCAGTACTTC
CSAREGSIQGGEQYF
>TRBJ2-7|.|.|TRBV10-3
TGTGCCATCAGTGATGTAGCTCTGAGCTCCTACGAGCAGTACTTC
CAISDVALSSYEQYF
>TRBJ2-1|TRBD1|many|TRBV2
TGTGCCAGCAGTGCCGGGACAGGCTTCAATGAGCAGTTCTTC
CASSAGTGFNEQFF
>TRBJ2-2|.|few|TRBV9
TGTGCCAGCAGCGTAGTAGTGGGGACCGGGGAGCTGTTTTTT
CASSVVVGTGELFF
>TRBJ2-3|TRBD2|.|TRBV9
TGTGCCAGCAGCGGGGGACTAGCGAAAGATACGCAGTATTTT
CASSGGLAKDTQYF
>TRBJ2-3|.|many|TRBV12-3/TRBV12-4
TGTGCCAGCCGCGTCGGGGGAAGCACAGATACGCAGTATTTT
CASRVGGSTDTQYF
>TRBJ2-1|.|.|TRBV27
TGTGCCAGCAGTTGGCGGGACGAGCAGTTCTTC
CASSWRDEQFF
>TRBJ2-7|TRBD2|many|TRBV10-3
TGTGCCATCAGGGCTAGCGGTAGCTCCTACGAGCAGTACTTC
CAIRASGSSYEQYF
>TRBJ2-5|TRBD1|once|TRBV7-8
TGTGCCAGCAGCTCGGGGACAGTTGTTGGGAACTTC
CASSSGTVVGNF
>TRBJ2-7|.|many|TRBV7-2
TGTGCCAGCAGCTTAGATGCGGGAACCTACGAGCAGTACTTC
CASSLDAGTYEQYF
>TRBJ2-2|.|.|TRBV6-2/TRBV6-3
TGTGCCAGCATTACTCCGAACACCGGGGAGCTGTTTTTT
CASITPNTGELFF
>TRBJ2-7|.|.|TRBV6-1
TGTGCCGGCAGTACCTCCGGGACACCAATGTACGAGCAGTACTTC
CAGSTSGTPMYEQYF
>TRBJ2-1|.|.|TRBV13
TGTGCCAGCAGCCACCGCCAGCGATCCGACAATGAGCAGTTCTTC
CASSHRQRSDNEQFF
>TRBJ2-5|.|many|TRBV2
TGTGCCAGCAGTGGGGAGGCAGAGACCCAGTACTTC
CASSGEAETQYF
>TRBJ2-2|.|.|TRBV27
TGTGCCAGCAGTTTCCAGCGTAGTTCGGCCGGGGAGCTGTTTTTT
CASSFQRSSAGELFF
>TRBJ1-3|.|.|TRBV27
TGTGCCAGCAGTTCAGGGTACGGAAACACCATATATTTT
CASSSGYGNTIYF
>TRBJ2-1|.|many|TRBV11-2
TGTGCCAGCAACGATATTCCGGAGTCCTACAATGAGCAGTTCTTC
CASNDIPESYNEQFF
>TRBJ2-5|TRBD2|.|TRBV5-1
TGCGCCAGCAGCTTGGGGACTAGCGGGAGGGTGTACTTC
CASSLGTSGRVYF
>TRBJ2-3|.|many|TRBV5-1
TGCGCCAGCAGCTTGCGAAGCGGAAGCACAGATACGCAGTATTTT
CASSLRSGSTDTQYF
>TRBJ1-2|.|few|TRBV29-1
TGCAGCGTTGAAGTGGGATATGGCTACACCTTC
CSVEVGYGYTF
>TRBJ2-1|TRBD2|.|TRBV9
TGTGCCAGCAGCGTGGAAGCTGGCGGGGGGGACAATGAGCAGTTCTTC
CASSVEAGGGDNEQFF
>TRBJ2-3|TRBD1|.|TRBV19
TGTGCCAGTAATAACGGACAGGGCTACACAGATACGCAGTATTTT
CASNNGQGYTDTQYF
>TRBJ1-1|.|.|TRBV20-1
TGCAGTGCCCGCCTTGGCGTGTGGAACACTGAAGCTTTCTTT
CSARLGVWNTEAFF
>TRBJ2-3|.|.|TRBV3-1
TGTGCCAGCTGGGGCGGGGACACAGATACGCAGTATTTT
CASWGGDTDTQYF
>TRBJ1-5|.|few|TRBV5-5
TGTGCCAGCAGCTTGAATGGAGACAGTGCACCCCAGCATTTT
CASSLNGDSAPQHF
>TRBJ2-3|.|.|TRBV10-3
TGTGCCATCAGTACAGGTGGGGGGACAGATACGCAGTATTTT
CAISTGGGTDTQYF
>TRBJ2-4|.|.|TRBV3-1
TGTGCCAGCAGCCAAGAGGGGGTGCCAGCCAAAAACATTCAGTACTTC
CASSQEGVPAKNIQYF
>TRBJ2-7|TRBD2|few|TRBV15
TGTGCCACCAGCAGAGACGGTAGCGGGAGGGCCTCCTCCTACGAGCAGTACTTC
CATSRDGSGRASSYEQYF
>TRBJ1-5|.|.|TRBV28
TGTGCCAGCAGTTTCCCCCTGGGAGGGATGGATAGCAATCAGCCCCAGCATTTT
CASSFPLGGMDSNQPQHF
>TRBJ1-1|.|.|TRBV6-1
TGTGCCAGCACCTGGACAAGGGTTTTGAACACTGAAGCTTTCTTT
CASTWTRVLNTEAFF
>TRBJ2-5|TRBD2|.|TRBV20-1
TGCAGTGCACGACTAGCGGGACCCCTTCAAGAGACCCAGTACTTC
CSARLAGPLQETQYF
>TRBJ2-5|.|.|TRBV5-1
TGCGCCAGCAGCTCGCCACTCCAAGAGACCCAGTACTTC
CASSSPLQETQYF
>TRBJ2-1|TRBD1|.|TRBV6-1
TGTGCCAGCAGCACAGGGGGCGGAGAGCAGTTCTTC
CASSTGGGEQFF
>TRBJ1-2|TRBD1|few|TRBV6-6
TGTGCCAGCAGTTACTCTCGGACAGGGGACTATGGCTACACCTTC
CASSYSRTGDYGYTF
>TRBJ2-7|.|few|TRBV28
TGTGCCAGCAGTGTCCTCGGGGAAAGCTCCTACGAGCAGTACTTC
CASSVLGESSYEQYF